The clone carrying this TCR beta chain was detected only a few times. The antigen is unknown. Primers used in a second PCR of roughly 6 to 12 cycles were a sample-barcoded 5' primer and a J-beta primer mix. TCRdb recomputed calls from the 5' RACE reads with MiXCR, one row per CDR3 protein. The sample records about 570,000 distinct CDR3 sequences, around 27% being singletons. V trimming: 1 base; J trimming: 6 bases; junction bases outside the gene matches: 4. The CDR3 sequence is 15 residues long. Germline CDR1 SGHTA, CDR2 FQGNSA. The sample belongs to a study of blood T cells in healthy people across ages. General study findings and limits: Changes seen in expanded clonotypes were possibly confounded by donor CMV status left unknown.

The same specimen was also included in a second study, on T cells of mothers and their children. From that second work: Donors were a few healthy Caucasian mothers and their six children. Mothers gave over 10 million TCR beta CDR3 reads each, and children around 2.9 million each.

The TCR was taken from a boy under 10 years old in good health. Specimen: blood. The V call is TRBV7-2, the J call TRBJ1-4; TRBD1 matches 8 bases. CDR3 residues: CASSLVAGGDEKLFF. Written as DNA, the CDR3 is TGTGCCAGCAGCTTAGTGGCAGGGGGCGATGAAAAACTGTTTTTT.